This TCR beta chain was found in a study of T cells in Graves' hyperthyroidism and ophthalmopathy. Ophthalmopathy cases scored 3 or more on the Clinical Activity Score and 4 or more on NOSPECS grade, with duration below 3 months. Reasons for excluding patients were uncontrolled infection, other autoimmune disease, pregnancy or lactation. CDR1 SGHTA and CDR2 FQGNSA come from the germline V gene. J was trimmed by 2 bases and V by 5 bases; bases with no gene match: 8. The CDR3 length is 16 residues. TCR beta CDR3 regions were amplified from RNA. The HTBI primer set was used in a first-round RT-PCR of the TCR CDR3. Each CDR3 protein is one row after TCRdb ran MiXCR on the multiplex PCR reads. The table shows about 52,000 distinct CDR3 sequences, with approximately 52% occurring only once. This clonotype was seen many times.

The specimen was blood. The sequence was collected from a woman aged 45 to 65 with Graves' ophthalmopathy. The rearrangement uses TRBV7-2 and TRBJ2-5; 10 nucleotides match TRBD2. The CDR3 sequence: CASSRDLAGVQETQYF. The CDR3 DNA is TGTGCCAGCAGCAGAGACCTAGCGGGAGTTCAAGAGACCCAGTACTTC.